The rows below give T cell receptor beta chains drawn from one sample of a study of T cell repertoires in cytomegalovirus infection. From the reads, TCRdb called clonotypes with MiXCR, one entry per CDR3 protein. The sample lists around 570,000 distinct CDR3 sequences, approximately 40% occurring once. Their target antigens are unknown. Source: cultured PBMCs, taken from culture after CMV antigen stimulation. These receptors were obtained from a human donor in good health (CMV status not recorded). Some clones in this sample may be carry-over from other donors' samples. CDR3s include the opening cysteine and the closing phenylalanine or tryptophan. D genes are given only for firm matches. A row's size may be missing; if present it is once, few, many or a size class.

clone size,V gene,J gene,CDR3 length,D gene,CDR3 DNA,CDR3 protein
many,TRBV7-2,TRBJ1-6,15,TRBD1,TGTGCCAGCAGCCGAGACAGGGGAGTAGTATCACCCCTCCACTTT,CASSRDRGVVSPLHF
few,TRBV10-2,TRBJ2-7,15,.,TGCGCCAGCAGTGAGGTTCGCTTATCCCTCTACGAGCAGTACTTC,CASSEVRLSLYEQYF
few,TRBV6-1,TRBJ1-1,15,TRBD1,TGTGCCAGCAGTGAAGGACAGGGCCGTTGGTTCTTAGCTTTCTTT,CASSEGQGRWFLAFF
.,TRBV10-3,TRBJ1-1,15,TRBD1,TGTGCCATCAGTGACGGGGAGGGACAGGGCCTTGAAGCTTTCTTT,CAISDGEGQGLEAFF
few,TRBV7-6,TRBJ1-4,13,TRBD1,TGTGCCGGCCGGGACAGAGTCAATGAAAAACTGTTTTTT,CAGRDRVNEKLFF
.,TRBV6-7,TRBJ1-5,17,TRBD1,TGTGCCAGCAGTTACCCTGGACAGGTCTATAGCAATCAGCCCCAGCATTTT,CASSYPGQVYSNQPQHF
many,TRBV6-1,TRBJ2-7,11,.,TGTGCCAGCCGGGCCGCCGACGAGCAGTACTTC,CASRAADEQYF
.,TRBV7-6,TRBJ1-3,10,.,TGTGCCAGGGTGGAGGGGAACATATATTTT,CARVEGNIYF
few,TRBV6-1,TRBJ2-5,18,TRBD2,TGTGCCAGCAGTGAAGCGCCGGGGGGGGCATTTAATCGGGAGACCCAGTACTTC,CASSEAPGGAFNRETQYF
.,TRBV10-3,TRBJ2-3,13,.,TGTGCCATCAGTGAGTACCCTCAGGATACGCAGTATTTT,CAISEYPQDTQYF
.,TRBV12-3/TRBV12-4,TRBJ1-4,12,.,TGTGCCAGCAGTTTAATCACGGGCGTACTGTTTTTT,CASSLITGVLFF
few,TRBV5-6,TRBJ2-2,16,.,TGTGCCAGCAGCAGAGGGCCGCCCCGAGGCACCGGGGAGCTGTTTTTT,CASSRGPPRGTGELFF
.,TRBV7-2,TRBJ2-3,15,.,TGTGCCAGCAGCTTAACGGAGTGGAGCACAGATACGCAGTATTTT,CASSLTEWSTDTQYF
few,TRBV20-1,TRBJ2-2,16,TRBD1,TGCAGTGCTAGAGATTCCGGGACAGAAAACACCGGGGAGCTGTTTTTT,CSARDSGTENTGELFF
.,TRBV7-9,TRBJ2-1,17,TRBD2,TGTGCCAGCAGCGCACCCAAGGGACTAGCGGGCTACAATGAGCAGTTCTTC,CASSAPKGLAGYNEQFF
.,TRBV11-2,TRBJ2-5,14,.,TGTGCCAGCAGCTTCGGACCGTTACAAGAGACCCAGTACTTC,CASSFGPLQETQYF
.,TRBV28,TRBJ2-2,18,.,TGTGCCAGCAGTTTTTGGTTTTTACTCGGGCAGAACACCGGGGAGCTGTTTTTT,CASSFWFLLGQNTGELFF
few,TRBV12-3/TRBV12-4,TRBJ1-5,13,.,TGTGCCAGCAGCCCGGGGGGGGGTCAGCCCCAGCATTTT,CASSPGGGQPQHF
few,TRBV6-1,TRBJ2-2,16,TRBD1,TGTGCCAGCAGGTCCGGGACAGGGGACAACACCGGGGAGCTGTTTTTT,CASRSGTGDNTGELFF
.,TRBV4-1,TRBJ2-1,16,TRBD2,TGCGCCAGCAGCCAAGGGACTAGCGGGACGTTTAATGAGCAGTTCTTC,CASSQGTSGTFNEQFF
few,TRBV7-9,TRBJ1-6,14,TRBD1,TGTGCCAGCACCCCAGGGACAGGAGGGACACCCCTCCACTTT,CASTPGTGGTPLHF
.,TRBV7-6,TRBJ2-7,13,.,TGTGCCAGCAGCGCCGGGATCCTTTACGAGCAGTACTTC,CASSAGILYEQYF
.,TRBV7-2,TRBJ2-2,16,.,TGTGCCAGCAGCTTCCGCGGGTCCGCGAACACCGGGGAGCTGTTTTTT,CASSFRGSANTGELFF
.,TRBV18,TRBJ2-5,14,TRBD1,TGTGCCAGCTCTTCGACAGGGTATGAGGAGACCCAGTACTTC,CASSSTGYEETQYF
few,TRBV12-3/TRBV12-4,TRBJ2-6,15,TRBD1,TGTGCCAGCAATATCCAGGGGGCCGGGGCCAACGTCCTGACTTTC,CASNIQGAGANVLTF
.,TRBV12-3/TRBV12-4,TRBJ2-3,14,TRBD1,TGTGCCAGCAGTTTTAGACAGGGGGCAGATACGCAGTATTTT,CASSFRQGADTQYF
.,TRBV7-2,TRBJ2-3,18,TRBD2,TGTGCCAGCAGCTTCTTTATTACGGGGCGGGGGAGCACAGATACGCAGTATTTT,CASSFFITGRGSTDTQYF
.,TRBV7-9,TRBJ2-1,13,.,TGTGCCAGCAGCCTCAAAAGTAGCGGTGAGCAGTTCTTC,CASSLKSSGEQFF
few,TRBV7-8,TRBJ1-1,14,.,TGTGCCAGCAGCTTTCTATGGACTGGAACTGAAGCTTTCTTT,CASSFLWTGTEAFF
.,TRBV7-2,TRBJ2-7,14,TRBD1,TGTGCCAGCAGCGTACAGGGGGGAGGCTACGAGCAGTACTTC,CASSVQGGGYEQYF
.,TRBV28,TRBJ1-6,14,TRBD1,TGTGCCAGCACAGGACAGGGAGTTTATTCACCCCTCCACTTT,CASTGQGVYSPLHF
.,TRBV6-2/TRBV6-3,TRBJ2-7,12,.,TGTGCCACCTGGACGGAGTTCCACGAGCAGTACTTC,CATWTEFHEQYF
few,TRBV7-9,TRBJ2-1,14,.,TGTGCCAGCAGCTTTGTGGCGGTTGCGGATGAGCAGTTCTTC,CASSFVAVADEQFF
once,TRBV27,TRBJ1-2,13,.,TGTGCCAGCAGTCCCGGGACATTGGGAGGCTACACCTTC,CASSPGTLGGYTF
few,TRBV12-3/TRBV12-4,TRBJ2-7,14,.,TGTGCCAGCAGTTTCGGCGAACTTTCCTACGAGCAGTACTTC,CASSFGELSYEQYF
few,TRBV7-2,TRBJ2-7,18,TRBD2,TGTGCCAGCAGCCTATATGGCCTACTAGCGGGGGGTGCCTACGAGCAGTACTTC,CASSLYGLLAGGAYEQYF
.,TRBV6-2/TRBV6-3,TRBJ2-5,15,TRBD2,TGTGCCAGCAGTTACTCGTTAGCGGGAGGAGGGACCCAGTACTTC,CASSYSLAGGGTQYF
few,TRBV7-6,TRBJ2-7,17,TRBD2,TGTGCCAGCACCCCAACTTCCTGGGGACTAGCGGGCGACGAGCAGTACTTC,CASTPTSWGLAGDEQYF
few,TRBV7-2,TRBJ2-1,18,TRBD2,TGTGCCAGCAGCTTATATGTCTCAAGCGGGAGGCAGGGCAGTGAGCAGTTCTTC,CASSLYVSSGRQGSEQFF
.,TRBV2,TRBJ2-7,15,TRBD2,TGTGCCAGCCGCCTCCTAGCGGGAGCCCCCTACGAGCAGTACTTC,CASRLLAGAPYEQYF
few,TRBV6-1,TRBJ2-6,17,.,TGTGCCAGCAGTGAATTCATGACACCCTCTGGGGCCAACGTCCTGACTTTC,CASSEFMTPSGANVLTF
.,TRBV3-1,TRBJ2-1,16,.,TGTGCCAGCAGCCCCACCGGCAGGGGCTCCTACAATGAGCAGTTCTTC,CASSPTGRGSYNEQFF
.,TRBV7-2,TRBJ2-5,16,TRBD1,TGTGCCAGCAGCTTGCCGGGACAGGGGGCGCAAGAGACCCAGTACTTC,CASSLPGQGAQETQYF
.,TRBV20-1,TRBJ2-7,12,.,TGCAGTGCTACCGATACAGGTAGCGAGCAGTACTTC,CSATDTGSEQYF
many,TRBV7-9,TRBJ1-6,13,.,TGTGCCAGCAGCTCCCACCCATCCTCACCCCTCCACTTT,CASSSHPSSPLHF
.,TRBV2,TRBJ2-2,13,.,TGTGCCAGCAGCCCCAGAGGCCGGGCTGAGCTGTTTTTT,CASSPRGRAELFF
few,TRBV6-2/TRBV6-3,TRBJ2-7,14,.,TGTGCCAGCAGCTTCAGGACAGTATACTACGAGCAGTACTTC,CASSFRTVYYEQYF
once,TRBV6-1,TRBJ1-2,13,.,TGTGCCAGCGGCGCGAGTTACGACTATGGCTACACCTTC,CASGASYDYGYTF
.,TRBV2,TRBJ2-1,16,TRBD1,TGTGCCAGCAGTTACAACCGGGACAGGGGGAACAATGAGCAGTTCTTC,CASSYNRDRGNNEQFF
few,TRBV7-2,TRBJ2-1,16,TRBD2,TGTGCCAGCAACCCGACCGGGGGGGGCGCCTACAATGAGCAGTTCTTC,CASNPTGGGAYNEQFF
.,TRBV4-1,TRBJ2-5,15,.,TGCGCCAGCAGCCAAGCCCGGGCCCCCCAAGAGACCCAGTACTTC,CASSQARAPQETQYF
.,TRBV5-6,TRBJ2-2,13,.,TGTGCCAGCAGCCCTCAGATCTACGGGGAGCTGTTTTTT,CASSPQIYGELFF
.,TRBV11-1,TRBJ2-1,13,.,TGTGCCAGCAGCTTAGACCAAAACAATGAGCAGTTCTTC,CASSLDQNNEQFF
few,TRBV7-2,TRBJ2-3,16,.,TGTGCCAGCAGCCCCGGGCGGGTTTCTGGCACAGATACGCAGTATTTT,CASSPGRVSGTDTQYF
.,TRBV5-1,TRBJ1-6,18,.,TGCGCCAGCAGCTTCGATGGGGGTACCGGGATCGTGAGTTCACCCCTCCACTTT,CASSFDGGTGIVSSPLHF
.,TRBV7-4,TRBJ2-1,16,TRBD2,TGTGCCAGCAGCTTAAAAGCGGGGGGGCTTCGTAATGAGCAGTTCTTC,CASSLKAGGLRNEQFF
once,TRBV27,TRBJ2-1,15,.,TGTGCCAGCAGCCCACTGGCGGCCCCCTACAATGAGCAGTTCTTC,CASSPLAAPYNEQFF
few,TRBV19,TRBJ2-1,12,.,TGTGCCAGTAGAAAACAGGGAGATGAGCAGTTCTTC,CASRKQGDEQFF
few,TRBV28,TRBJ2-6,17,.,TGTGCCAGCAGTTTTCCTGCAGCGCGCTCTGGGGCCAACGTCCTGACTTTC,CASSFPAARSGANVLTF
.,TRBV7-7,TRBJ2-3,13,.,TGTGCCAGCAGCCCAGACCTTTCCGATACGCAGTATTTT,CASSPDLSDTQYF